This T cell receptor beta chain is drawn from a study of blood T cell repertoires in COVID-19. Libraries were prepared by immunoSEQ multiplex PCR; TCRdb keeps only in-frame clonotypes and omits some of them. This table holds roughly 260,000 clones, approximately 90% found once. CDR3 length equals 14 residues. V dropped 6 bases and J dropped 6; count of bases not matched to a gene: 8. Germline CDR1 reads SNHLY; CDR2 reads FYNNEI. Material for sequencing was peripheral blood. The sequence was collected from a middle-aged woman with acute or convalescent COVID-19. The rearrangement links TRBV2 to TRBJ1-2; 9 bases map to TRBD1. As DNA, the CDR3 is TGTGCCAGCAGAACGGGACAGGGAATGGATGGCTACACCTTC. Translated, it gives CASRTGQGMDGYTF.